Shown below are 17 T cell receptor beta chains from a single sample sequenced in a study of T cell repertoires in cytomegalovirus infection. Their antigen targets remain unknown. TCRdb re-called the reads with MiXCR, one entry per CDR3 protein. The table includes about 570,000 distinct CDR3 sequences, about 39% detected once. The sample was cultured PBMCs, taken from culture after CMV antigen stimulation. The source is a human donor in good health (CMV status not recorded). Some clones in this sample may be carry-over from other donors' samples.

CDR3 in amino acids: CASSQEWLGPWAGHMNTEAFF. CDR3 in DNA: TGTGCCAGCAGCCAAGAATGGCTAGGACCATGGGCAGGGCACATGAACACTGAAGCTTTCTTT. The rearrangement uses TRBV14 and TRBJ1-1; a weak D match, TRBD1 (5 bases). V was shortened by 0 bases and J by 0 bases, with 26 bases between the two germline ends. Germline-derived CDR1 and CDR2 are SGHDN and FVKESK. This CDR3 spans 21 amino acids.

The chain carries TRBV6-6 and TRBJ2-7; 8 bases match TRBD1. The ends lost 6 bases at V and 5 bases at J; junction bases unmatched: 9. The CDR3 totals 14 residues. In germline, CDR1 is MNHNY, CDR2 SVGAGI (reference sequence). CDR3 bases: TGTGCCAGCAGGGGGGACAGGTTTTCCCACGAGCAGTACTTC. Protein sequence: CASRGDRFSHEQYF.

The sample holds a few counts of this clonotype. The rearrangement joins TRBV5-1 to TRBJ1-1; possible D gene TRBD1, 5 bases. Trimming took off 4 bases at V and 3 bases at J, with 13 bases between the two ends. Germline CDR1 is SGHRS and CDR2 is YFSETQ. The CDR3 consists of 14 residues. The CDR3 is CASSLRGADTEAFF. The DNA for the CDR3 is TGCGCCAGCAGCCTGAGAGGGGCGGACACTGAAGCTTTCTTT.

The chain is built from TRBV6-1 and TRBJ1-1, with 7 bases fitting TRBD1. Trimming cost V 3 bases and J 5 bases; bases outside gene matches: 6. Per the germline V gene, CDR1 is MNHNS and CDR2 is SASEGT. This CDR3 is 14 amino acids long. This CDR3 is CASSDRGGLTEAFF. In DNA, the CDR3 is TGTGCCAGCAGTGACAGGGGGGGCTTGACTGAAGCTTTCTTT.

This clonotype has a handful of counts. V usage is TRBV7-9 and J usage is TRBJ2-1; D not certain. The CDR3 covers 13 residues. Germline values: CDR1 SEHNR, CDR2 FQNEAQ (reference sequence). The V end lost 3 bases, the J end lost 4 bases, and 7 bases lay between the germline ends. CDR3 nucleotides: TGTGCCAGCAGCTTCCCTGATTACAATGAGCAGTTCTTC. Amino acid sequence: CASSFPDYNEQFF.

The rearrangement links TRBV19 to TRBJ2-2; D gene ambiguous. From germline, CDR1 is LNHDA and CDR2 SQIVND (reference sequence). This CDR3 contains 10 residues. Trimming cost V 10 bases and J 8 bases, with 8 bases left between them. DNA for the CDR3: TGTGCCACCAGTTTTGGGGAGCTGTTTTTT. Residues: CATSFGELFF. Complete variable domain (other parts from reference TRBV19 and TRBJ2-2): DGGITQSPKYLFRKEGQNVTLSCEQNLNHDAMYWYRQDPGQGLRLIYYSQIVNDFQKGDIAEGYSVSREKKESFPLTVTSAQKNPTAFYLCATSFGELFFGEGSRLTVL.

The rearrangement joins TRBV7-2 to TRBJ2-7, with D possibly being TRBD2 (5 bases). V dropped 2 bases and J dropped 2 bases, with 10 bases sitting between them. CDR1 is SGHTA, CDR2 FQGNSA, per germline. This CDR3 comprises 14 residues. The CDR3 DNA is TGTGCCAGCAGCTTACGTGCGGGTCCCTACGAGCAGTACTTC. This encodes CASSLRAGPYEQYF.

The rearrangement uses TRBV20-1 and TRBJ2-3; 10 nucleotides agree with TRBD2. Trimming took 4 bases from V and 1 from J; bases not matched to a gene: 2. The CDR3 loop spans 14 amino acids. Germline-derived CDR1 and CDR2 are DFQATT and SNEGSKA (reference sequence). CDR3 amino acids: CSAKLAGRTDTQYF. In nucleotides, the CDR3 is TGCAGTGCTAAACTAGCGGGACGCACAGATACGCAGTATTTT.

CDR3: CASSEARWRGKFESPLHF. The CDR3 DNA follows: TGTGCCAGCAGTGAAGCCCGGTGGCGAGGGAAGTTTGAATCACCCCTCCACTTT. The rearrangement joins TRBV6-1 to TRBJ1-6; the D is unclear. Germline V gene data show CDR1 as MNHNS and CDR2 as SASEGT. Trimming shortened V by 0 bases and J by 10 bases, and 22 bases separated the two germline ends. The length of the CDR3 is 18 residues.

The rearrangement uses TRBV5-4 and TRBJ2-5, with 8 bases lining up with TRBD2. Losses at the gene ends were 4 bases for V and 4 bases for J; bases not matched to a gene: 9. CDR1 is SGHNT, CDR2 YYREEE, per germline (reference sequence). The CDR3 consists of 15 residues. The CDR3 spells CASSRKGLVRETQYF. The CDR3 nucleotides read TGTGCCAGCAGCAGAAAGGGACTAGTGAGAGAGACCCAGTACTTC. The whole variable domain, filled in from reference TRBV5-4 and TRBJ2-5, reads ETGVTQSPTHLIKTRGQQVTLRCSSQSGHNTVSWYQQALGQGPQFIFQYYREEENGRGNFPPRFSGLQFPNYSSELNVNALELDDSALYLCASSRKGLVRETQYFGPGTRLLVL.

This clonotype has a count of ten or more. V and J are TRBV7-9 and TRBJ1-1; D is ambiguous. The germline gives CDR1 SEHNR, CDR2 FQNEAQ (reference sequence). V shed 5 bases and J shed 4 bases, with 5 bases lying between them. The CDR3 runs to 11 residues. This chain's CDR3 is CASSPSTEAFF. CDR3 coding DNA: TGTGCCAGCAGCCCCAGCACTGAAGCTTTCTTT.

The V gene is TRBV6-1, the J gene TRBJ1-6; a weak D match, TRBD1 (5 bases). V dropped 5 bases and J dropped 9 bases, with 14 bases sitting between them. In germline, CDR1 is MNHNS, CDR2 SASEGT. This CDR3 spans 14 amino acids. The CDR3: CASSFGMRGSPLHF. Here the CDR3 DNA reads TGTGCCAGCAGTTTCGGGATGAGGGGTTCACCCCTCCACTTT.

This chain links TRBV7-2 with TRBJ2-3; D remains ambiguous. Between the trimmed V and J ends, which lost 5 bases and 4 bases, there was a span of 13 bases. From germline, CDR1 is SGHTA and CDR2 FQGNSA. The CDR3 contains 14 residues. The CDR3 here is CASSTRHSADTQYF. As DNA, the CDR3 is TGTGCCAGCAGCACTCGACATTCCGCAGATACGCAGTATTTT.

This clonotype was picked up a small number of times. The V and J genes are TRBV7-2 and TRBJ2-3; the D is unclear. Per germline, CDR1 SGHTA and CDR2 FQGNSA. The length of the CDR3 is 17 residues. V lost 1 base and J lost 0, with 14 bases in between. The CDR3 DNA reads TGTGCCAGCAGCTTAGGCGGCCTACTCTCTAGCACAGATACGCAGTATTTT. Translated, it gives CASSLGGLLSSTDTQYF.

This clonotype was counted a few times. The genes are TRBV12-3 or TRBV12-4 and TRBJ2-5, with 9 nucleotides matching TRBD2. The J segment lost 2 bases and the V segment lost 7 bases, leaving 8 bases of the junction unmatched. The CDR3 covers 15 residues. The CDR3 loop is CASTPGAGGQETQYF. The CDR3, as DNA: TGTGCCAGCACCCCCGGGGCGGGGGGGCAAGAGACCCAGTACTTC.

V gene TRBV6-2 or TRBV6-3 combines with J gene TRBJ1-2; weak D call: TRBD1 (5 bases). CDR1 MNHEY and CDR2 SVGEGT come from the germline V gene. The CDR3 contains 15 residues. The germline V and J ends were trimmed by 0 bases and 6 bases, with 14 bases remaining between them. For the CDR3, the DNA is TGTGCCAGCAGTTACTCGTCGAACCGGGGACATGGCTACACCTTC. Amino acids: CASSYSSNRGHGYTF.

CDR3 amino acids: CASTPRGGTPGNTIYF. CDR3 sequence (DNA): TGTGCCAGCACCCCTAGGGGAGGTACCCCCGGAAACACCATATATTTT. The gene calls are TRBV7-2 and TRBJ1-3, with D perhaps matching TRBD1 (5 bases). Germline V gene data show CDR1 as SGHTA and CDR2 as FQGNSA. The CDR3 covers 16 residues. Deletions cut 7 bases from V and 4 bases from J, with 20 bases between.